The present TCR beta chain was sequenced within a study of cytomegalovirus exposure and HLA in healthy donors. This PCR relied on a set of 60 Vbeta primers and 13 Jbeta primers. Measured with immunoSEQ multiplex PCR; TCRdb has only the in-frame clones, and not every one. The data show 100,000 to 150,000 clones, 17% seen once. The V gene's germline CDR1 is GTSNPN and CDR2 SVGIG (reference sequence). This CDR3 comprises 16 residues. This clone showed up just once. Compared with germline, one end of the junction differs, possibly owing to a read error. The clonotype was recovered from a female donor in good health and CMV-seropositive. V and J are TRBV30 and TRBJ2-7, with 10 bases aligning to TRBD2. The source material was PBMCs. CDR3 sequence: CAWSVRRLAGNYGQYF. The CDR3 nucleotides read TGTGCCTGGAGTGTCCGACGACTAGCGGGCAACTACGGGCAGTACTTC.